This T cell receptor (beta chain) was captured by sequencing in a study of CXCR3-negative and CXCR3-positive naive CD8 T cells. Through 5' RACE with UMI labels, the TRB cDNA libraries were prepared. Reprocessing the 5' RACE reads, TCRdb reports a single entry for every CDR3 protein and omits DNA. The sample data list over 150,000 distinct CDR3 sequences. The study's findings and limits: Relative to memory CD8+ cells, whose diversity was much lower, both naive subsets had comparably high diversity. CXCR3-positive naive cells had TRB CDR3s that were more hydrophobic than CXCR3-negative naive cells had. Naive cells used TRBV-TRBJ genes in much the same way whether CXCR3-negative or CXCR3-positive; memory cells did not.

Researchers reported sorting every CD8+ T cell subset in triplicate, 250,000 to 300,000 cells per sort. Turning to this clonotype: The antigen remains unidentified.

Sequencing input: naive CXCR3+ CD8+ T cells from blood. Subset of the sample: CD45RO-CCR7+CD27+CD95- naive CD8+ T cells expressing CXCR3 (TNR3+). The origin of this receptor is a human donor in good health. Some clones in this sample may be carry-over from other donors' samples.

CDR3 in amino acids: CATSRDIAGLRDEQYF. The rearrangement joins TRBV15 to TRBJ2-7; TCRdb names TRBD2, which stays unverified in the absence of DNA. Germline V gene lookup returns CDR1 LNHNV and CDR2 YYDKDF (reference sequence). The CDR3 is 16 amino acids. The entire variable domain, with the rest obtained from reference TRBV15 and TRBJ2-7, is as follows: DAMVIQNPRYQVTQFGKPVTLSCSQTLNHNVMYWYQQKSSQAPKLLFHYYDKDFNNEADTPDNFQSRRPNTSFCFLDIRSPGLGDTAMYLCATSRDIAGLRDEQYFGPGTRLTVT.